Listed below are T cell receptor beta chains from one sample, sequenced in a study of cytomegalovirus exposure and HLA in healthy donors. TCRdb's copy holds only in-frame clones and misses some; the assay was immunoSEQ multiplex PCR. Here the sample spans approximately 150,000 clones, roughly 80% being singletons. Sequences were obtained from PBMCs. The receptors come from a female donor in good health and CMV-seronegative. Each CDR3 is given with its conserved first and last residue. The D gene is left open where the match is weak. Clone size is not always given. Where it is, it says once, few, many or a class for expanded clones.

D gene	clone size	V gene	J gene	CDR3 protein	CDR3 DNA
.	.	TRBV28	TRBJ2-2	CASSDLDTNTGELFF	TGTGCCAGCAGCGATTTGGACACTAACACCGGGGAGCTGTTTTTT
.	.	TRBV2	TRBJ1-2	CASNLQGSYGYTF	TGTGCCAGCAACCTACAGGGTTCCTATGGCTACACCTTC
.	.	TRBV19	TRBJ2-7	CASSLGGSVRVYEQYF	TGTGCCAGTAGTCTTGGGGGGTCCGTTCGAGTCTACGAGCAGTACTTC
TRBD2	.	TRBV7-3	TRBJ2-5	CASSLGSSGTQETQYF	TGTGCCAGCAGCTTAGGCTCTAGCGGGACCCAAGAGACCCAGTACTTC
TRBD1	.	TRBV4-1	TRBJ2-1	CASSFLGTGDYNEQFF	TGCGCCAGCAGCTTTCTCGGGACAGGGGACTACAATGAGCAGTTCTTC
TRBD1	.	TRBV28	TRBJ2-2	CASSSGQGSTGELFF	TGTGCCAGCAGTTCAGGACAGGGTAGCACCGGGGAGCTGTTTTTT
TRBD2	.	TRBV6-6	TRBJ2-1	CASSSSKREDNEQFF	TGTGCCAGCAGTTCTAGCAAGCGGGAGGACAATGAGCAGTTCTTC
.	.	TRBV28	TRBJ2-3	CASRDSSTDTQYF	TGTGCCAGCAGGGACTCCTCCACAGATACGCAGTATTTT
TRBD1	few	TRBV25-1	TRBJ1-2	CASSVRSNRGPAYYGYTF	TGTGCCAGCAGTGTTAGGAGTAACAGGGGGCCAGCTTACTATGGCTACACCTTC
.	.	TRBV19	TRBJ1-6	CASSRQGSLNSPLHF	TGTGCCAGTAGTCGCCAGGGGTCTCTTAATTCACCCCTCCACTTT
.	.	TRBV15	TRBJ1-5	CATSRDRAGAVQPQHF	TGTGCCACCAGCAGAGACAGGGCGGGGGCGGTCCAGCCCCAGCATTTT
TRBD1	few	TRBV6-5	TRBJ1-1	CASSYSGQGRTEAFF	TGTGCCAGCAGTTACTCTGGACAGGGCAGAACTGAAGCTTTCTTT
.	.	TRBV28	TRBJ1-5	CASSYRGFDQPQHF	TGTGCCAGCAGTTACCGGGGATTTGATCAGCCCCAGCATTTT
.	many	TRBV6-6	TRBJ1-3	CASSFGGNTIYF	TGTGCCAGCAGTTTCGGTGGAAACACCATATATTTT
TRBD1	.	TRBV5-8	TRBJ1-6	CASTHGTGDSPLHF	TGTGCCAGCACCCACGGGACAGGGGATTCACCCCTCCACTTT
TRBD1	.	TRBV11-2	TRBJ1-4	CASSHRTGTATNEKLFF	TGTGCCAGCAGCCACCGGACAGGGACGGCAACTAATGAAAAACTGTTTTTT
.	.	TRBV19	TRBJ1-2	CASSIVGGSNYGYTF	TGTGCCAGTAGTATAGTGGGAGGATCTAACTATGGCTACACCTTC
TRBD2	.	TRBV7-8	TRBJ2-3	CASSQTSSGRAPYTQYF	TGTGCCAGCAGCCAGACCTCTAGCGGGAGGGCCCCGTATACGCAGTATTTT
.	.	TRBV19	TRBJ1-2	CASSTQTDLYGYTF	TGTGCCAGTAGTACCCAGACAGACCTCTATGGCTACACCTTC
TRBD1	.	TRBV5-4	TRBJ1-1	CASSLPGDRADTEAFF	TGTGCCAGCAGCTTACCTGGGGACAGGGCGGACACTGAAGCTTTCTTT
TRBD1	.	TRBV6-5	TRBJ1-1	CASSYARTGRNTEAFF	TGTGCCAGCAGTTACGCCCGGACAGGCCGGAACACTGAAGCTTTCTTT
.	.	TRBV5-1	TRBJ1-1	CASSPGGTRHLNTEAFF	TGCGCCAGCAGCCCGGGTGGGACACGACACCTGAACACTGAAGCTTTCTTT
TRBD1	.	TRBV19	TRBJ2-7	CASSLRDRPTYEQHF	TGTGCCAGTAGTCTTCGGGACAGGCCAACCTACGAGCAGCACTTC
.	.	TRBV7-9	TRBJ2-1	CASSSPRVAQTLYNEQFF	TGTGCCAGCAGCTCCCCACGAGTAGCGCAGACCCTCTACAATGAGCAGTTCTTC